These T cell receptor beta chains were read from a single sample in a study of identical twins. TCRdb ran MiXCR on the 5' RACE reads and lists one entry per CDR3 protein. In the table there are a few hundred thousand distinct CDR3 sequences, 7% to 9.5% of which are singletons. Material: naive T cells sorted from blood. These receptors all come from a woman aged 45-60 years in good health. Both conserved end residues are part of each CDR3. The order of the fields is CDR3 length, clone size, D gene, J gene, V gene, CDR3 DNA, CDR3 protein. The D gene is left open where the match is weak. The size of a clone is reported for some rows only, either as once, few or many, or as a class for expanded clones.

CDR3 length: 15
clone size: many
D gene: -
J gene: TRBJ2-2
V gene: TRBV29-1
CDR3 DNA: TGCAGCGTTGCCAACATAGGAGGTCCCACCGGGGAGCTGTTTTTT
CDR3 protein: CSVANIGGPTGELFF

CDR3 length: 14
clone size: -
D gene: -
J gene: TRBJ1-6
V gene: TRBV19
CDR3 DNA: TGTGCCACCGTTGGTGCAGGTCTGACTTCACCCCTCCACTTT
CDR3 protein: CATVGAGLTSPLHF

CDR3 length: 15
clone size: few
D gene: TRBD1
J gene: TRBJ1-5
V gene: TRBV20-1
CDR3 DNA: TGCAGTGCTAGAGAACTCAGGGGGAGCAATCAGCCCCAGCATTTT
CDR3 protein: CSARELRGSNQPQHF

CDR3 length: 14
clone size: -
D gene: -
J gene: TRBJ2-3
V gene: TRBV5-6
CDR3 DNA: TGTGCCAGCAGCTTGTCCGGATTTGGGGATACGCAGTATTTT
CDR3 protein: CASSLSGFGDTQYF

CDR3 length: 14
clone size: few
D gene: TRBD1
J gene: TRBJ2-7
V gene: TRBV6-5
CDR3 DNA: TGTGCCAGCAGCCAGGGGACAGGGCCGAGCGAGCAGTACTTC
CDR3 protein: CASSQGTGPSEQYF

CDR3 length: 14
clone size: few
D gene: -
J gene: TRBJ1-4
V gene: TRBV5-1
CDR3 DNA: TGCGCCAGCAGCTTCATGGGGGCTAATGAAAAACTGTTTTTT
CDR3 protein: CASSFMGANEKLFF

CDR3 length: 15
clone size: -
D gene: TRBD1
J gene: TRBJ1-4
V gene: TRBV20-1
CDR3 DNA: TGCAGTGCCACAAAAGGGGGCGCCTCTAATGAAAAACTGTTTTTT
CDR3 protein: CSATKGGASNEKLFF

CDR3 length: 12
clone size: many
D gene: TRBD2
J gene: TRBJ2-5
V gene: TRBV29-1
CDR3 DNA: TGCAGCGTACGGGAGGCGGCAGAGACCCAGTACTTC
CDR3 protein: CSVREAAETQYF

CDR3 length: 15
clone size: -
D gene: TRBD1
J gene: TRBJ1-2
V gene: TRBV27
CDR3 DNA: TGTGCCAGCAGCCTGGCCAGGGGGCGCATCTATGGCTACACCTTC
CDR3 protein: CASSLARGRIYGYTF

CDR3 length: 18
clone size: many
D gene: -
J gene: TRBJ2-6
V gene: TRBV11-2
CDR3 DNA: TGTGCCAGCAGCTTAGACGCCATCTGGGGAACTGGGGCCAACGTCCTGACTTTC
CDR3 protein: CASSLDAIWGTGANVLTF

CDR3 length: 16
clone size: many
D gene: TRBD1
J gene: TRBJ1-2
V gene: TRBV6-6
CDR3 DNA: TGTGCCAGCCTACCATTACTAGGACAGGGAAAAGGTGGCTACACCTTC
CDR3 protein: CASLPLLGQGKGGYTF

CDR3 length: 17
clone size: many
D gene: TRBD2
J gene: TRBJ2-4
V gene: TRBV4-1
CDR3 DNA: TGCGCCAGCAGCCCCATTGGGCTAGCGGGAGCCAAAAACATTCAGTACTTC
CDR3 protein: CASSPIGLAGAKNIQYF

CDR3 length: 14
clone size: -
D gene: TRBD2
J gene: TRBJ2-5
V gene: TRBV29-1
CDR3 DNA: TGCAGCGGTACGGGACTAGCGGGAGGTGAGACCCAGTACTTC
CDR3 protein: CSGTGLAGGETQYF

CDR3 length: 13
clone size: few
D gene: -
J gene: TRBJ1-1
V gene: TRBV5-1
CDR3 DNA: TGCGCCAGCACCTCAGGGGTTACGACTGAAGCTTTCTTT
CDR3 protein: CASTSGVTTEAFF

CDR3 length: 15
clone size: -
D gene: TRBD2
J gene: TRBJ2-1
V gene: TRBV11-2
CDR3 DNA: TGTGCCAGCAGCAGAGCGGGAATCTTCTACAATGAGCAGTTCTTC
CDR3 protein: CASSRAGIFYNEQFF

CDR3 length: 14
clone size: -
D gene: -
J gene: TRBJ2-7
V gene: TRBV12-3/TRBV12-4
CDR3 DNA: TGTGCCAGCACCTGGAGAGGGGCGATCTACGAGCAGTACTTC
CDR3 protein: CASTWRGAIYEQYF

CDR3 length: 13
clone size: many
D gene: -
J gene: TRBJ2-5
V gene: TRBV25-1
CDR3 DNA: TGTGCCAGCAGTGACCCCTATCAAGAGACCCAGTACTTC
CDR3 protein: CASSDPYQETQYF

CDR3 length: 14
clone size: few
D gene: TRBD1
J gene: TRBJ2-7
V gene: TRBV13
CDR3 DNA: TGTGCCAGCAGCTCTGGGACAGGAATTAACGAGCAGTACTTC
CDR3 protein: CASSSGTGINEQYF

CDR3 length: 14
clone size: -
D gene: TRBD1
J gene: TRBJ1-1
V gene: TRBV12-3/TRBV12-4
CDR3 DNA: TGTGCCAGCAGTCCAAAGACAGGGGGCACTGAAGCTTTCTTT
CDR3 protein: CASSPKTGGTEAFF

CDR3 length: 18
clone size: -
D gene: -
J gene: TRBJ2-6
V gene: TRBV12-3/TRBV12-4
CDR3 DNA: TGTGCCAGCAGTTGGCCGGGACGGGCACCCTCTGGGGCCAACGTCCTGACTTTC
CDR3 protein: CASSWPGRAPSGANVLTF

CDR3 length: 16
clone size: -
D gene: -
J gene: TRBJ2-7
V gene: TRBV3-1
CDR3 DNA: TGTGCCAGCAGCCAAGATTCGGTGACAGGCTTCTACGAGCAGTACTTC
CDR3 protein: CASSQDSVTGFYEQYF

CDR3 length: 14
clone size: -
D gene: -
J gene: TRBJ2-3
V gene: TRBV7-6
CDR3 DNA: TGTGCCAGCAGCTTCTATGGAGAGGGTAGCACGCAGTATTTT
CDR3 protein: CASSFYGEGSTQYF

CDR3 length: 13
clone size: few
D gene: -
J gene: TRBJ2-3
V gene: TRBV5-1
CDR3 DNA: TGCGCCAGCAGCTTGGACGACGCAGATACGCAGTATTTT
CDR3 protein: CASSLDDADTQYF

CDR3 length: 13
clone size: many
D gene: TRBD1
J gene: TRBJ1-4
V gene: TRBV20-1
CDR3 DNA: TGCAGTGCTACCGGGACAGTTAATGAAAAACTGTTTTTT
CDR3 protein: CSATGTVNEKLFF

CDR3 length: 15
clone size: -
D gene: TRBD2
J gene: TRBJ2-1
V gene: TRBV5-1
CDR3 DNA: TGCGCCAGCAGACCGAGCGGGGCTCCCTACAATGAGCAGTTCTTC
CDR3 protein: CASRPSGAPYNEQFF

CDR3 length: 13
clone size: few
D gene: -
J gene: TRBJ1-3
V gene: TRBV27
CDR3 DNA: TGTGCCAGCAGCCTCCTTACTGGAAACACCATATATTTT
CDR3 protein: CASSLLTGNTIYF

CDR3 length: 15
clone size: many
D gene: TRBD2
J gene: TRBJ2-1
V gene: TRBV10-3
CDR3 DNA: TGTGCCATCTACGAACCCCAGGGAGGGTACAATGAGCAGTTCTTC
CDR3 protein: CAIYEPQGGYNEQFF

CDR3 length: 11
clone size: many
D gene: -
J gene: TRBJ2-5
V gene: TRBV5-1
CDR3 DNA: TGTGCCTCCTCAGGGGAAGAGACCCAGTACTTC
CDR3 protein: CASSGEETQYF

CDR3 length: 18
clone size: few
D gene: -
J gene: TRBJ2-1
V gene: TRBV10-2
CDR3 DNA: TGCGCCAGCAGTGGTACCTTAGGACTTACTAGCATCTACAATGAGCAGTTCTTC
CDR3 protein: CASSGTLGLTSIYNEQFF

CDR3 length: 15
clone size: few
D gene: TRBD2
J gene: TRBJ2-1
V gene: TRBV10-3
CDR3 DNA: TGTGCCATGGGGACTAGCGGGAGGGCCGTCAATGAGCAGTTCTTC
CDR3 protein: CAMGTSGRAVNEQFF

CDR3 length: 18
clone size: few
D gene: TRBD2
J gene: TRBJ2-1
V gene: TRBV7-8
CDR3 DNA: TGTGCCAGCAGCTCTCGGACTAGCGGGAGGGCCAGTCCCGATGAGCAGTTCTTC
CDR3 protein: CASSSRTSGRASPDEQFF

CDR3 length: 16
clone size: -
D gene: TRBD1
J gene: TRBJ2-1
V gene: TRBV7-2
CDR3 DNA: TGTGCCAGCAGCTCATCCGGGACAGGGGTTAGGAATGAGCAGTTCTTC
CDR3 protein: CASSSSGTGVRNEQFF

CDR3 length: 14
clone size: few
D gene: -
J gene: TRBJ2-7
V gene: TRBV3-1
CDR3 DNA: TGTGCCAGCAGCTTTCTCGACCGGCCTTGGGAGCAGTACTTC
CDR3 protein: CASSFLDRPWEQYF

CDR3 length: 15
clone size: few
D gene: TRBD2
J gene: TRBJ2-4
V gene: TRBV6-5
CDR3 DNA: TGTGCCAGCAGTGTAGCGGGAGGGACCAAAAACATTCAGTACTTC
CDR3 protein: CASSVAGGTKNIQYF

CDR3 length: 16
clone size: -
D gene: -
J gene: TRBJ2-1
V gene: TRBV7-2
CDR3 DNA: TGTGCCAGCAGCTTGATCGGCAGGCTCGGACGCAATGAGCAGTTCTTC
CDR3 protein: CASSLIGRLGRNEQFF

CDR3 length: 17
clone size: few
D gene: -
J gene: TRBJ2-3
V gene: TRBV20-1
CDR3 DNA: TGCAGTGCTAGAGATCAGGGGACATTAATAGTTGCAGATACGCAGTATTTT
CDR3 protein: CSARDQGTLIVADTQYF

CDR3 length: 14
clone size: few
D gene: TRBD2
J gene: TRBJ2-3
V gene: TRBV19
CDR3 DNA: TGTGCCAGTCGCTTAGCGGGAGTCGTAGATACGCAGTATTTT
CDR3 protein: CASRLAGVVDTQYF

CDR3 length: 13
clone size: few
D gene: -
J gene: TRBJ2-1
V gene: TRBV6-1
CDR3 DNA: TGTGCCAGCAGCCGGAGCTCCTCGGATGAGCAGTTCTTC
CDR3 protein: CASSRSSSDEQFF

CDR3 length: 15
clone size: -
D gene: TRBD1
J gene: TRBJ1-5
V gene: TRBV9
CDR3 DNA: TGTGCCAGCAGCGTAGGAACAGGGGGGGATCAGCCCCAGCATTTT
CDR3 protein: CASSVGTGGDQPQHF

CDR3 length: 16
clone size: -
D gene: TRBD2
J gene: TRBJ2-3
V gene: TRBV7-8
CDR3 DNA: TGTGCCAGCAGCTTACTGGAGCGGGAAGGAGCAGATACGCAGTATTTT
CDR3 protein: CASSLLEREGADTQYF

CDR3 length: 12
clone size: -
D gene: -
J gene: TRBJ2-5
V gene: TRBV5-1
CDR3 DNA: TGCGCCAGCAGCGGGATCTTAGAGACCCAGTACTTC
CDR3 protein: CASSGILETQYF

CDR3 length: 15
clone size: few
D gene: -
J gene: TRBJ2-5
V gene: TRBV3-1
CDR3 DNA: TGTGCCAGCAGCCAAGTGGGGGAGGAGGCGGAGACCCAGTACTTC
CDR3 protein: CASSQVGEEAETQYF

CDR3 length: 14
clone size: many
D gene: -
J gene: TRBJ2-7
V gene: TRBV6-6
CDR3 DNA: TGTGCCAGCAGTTACTTGGAGGGCCCGCACGAGCAGTACTTC
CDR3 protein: CASSYLEGPHEQYF

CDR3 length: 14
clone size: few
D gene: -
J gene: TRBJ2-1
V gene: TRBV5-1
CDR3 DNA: TGCGCCAGCAGCTTTGTGGGGGTCGTCGATGAGCAGTTCTTC
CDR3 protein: CASSFVGVVDEQFF

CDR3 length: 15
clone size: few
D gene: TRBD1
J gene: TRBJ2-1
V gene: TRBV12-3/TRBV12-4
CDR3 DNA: TGTGCCAGCAGTGACGACAGGGGAACCTACAATGAGCAGTTCTTC
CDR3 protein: CASSDDRGTYNEQFF

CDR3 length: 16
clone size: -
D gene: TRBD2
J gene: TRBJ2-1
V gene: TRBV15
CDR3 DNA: TGTGCCACCAGCGCCCGGGGGACTACCGCCTACAATGAGCAGTTCTTC
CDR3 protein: CATSARGTTAYNEQFF

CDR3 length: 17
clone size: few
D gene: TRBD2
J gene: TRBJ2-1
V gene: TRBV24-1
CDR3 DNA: TGTGCCACCAGTGATCCCGGGACTAGCGGGAGGGCCGGTGAGCAGTTCTTC
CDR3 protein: CATSDPGTSGRAGEQFF

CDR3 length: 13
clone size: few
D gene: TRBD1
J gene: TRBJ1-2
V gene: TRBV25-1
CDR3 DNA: TGTGCCAGCAGTGATGACAGGGCCTATGGCTACACCTTC
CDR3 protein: CASSDDRAYGYTF

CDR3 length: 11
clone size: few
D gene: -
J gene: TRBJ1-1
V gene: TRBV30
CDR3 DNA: TGTGCCTGGAATGGGGAGGTTGAAGCTTTCTTT
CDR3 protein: CAWNGEVEAFF

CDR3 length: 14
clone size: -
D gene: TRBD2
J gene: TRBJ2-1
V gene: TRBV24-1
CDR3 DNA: TGTGCCACCAGTGAAGGACTAGTCGGGGATGAGCAGTTCTTC
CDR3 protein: CATSEGLVGDEQFF

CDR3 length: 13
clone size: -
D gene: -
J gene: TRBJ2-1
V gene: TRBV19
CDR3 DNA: TGTGCCAGTAGTATGCCCGACAGCAATGAGCAGTTCTTC
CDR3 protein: CASSMPDSNEQFF

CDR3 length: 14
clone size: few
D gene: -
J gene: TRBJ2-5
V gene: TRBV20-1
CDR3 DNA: TGCAGTGCTAGACCGAGACCCGGGGAAGAGACCCAGTACTTC
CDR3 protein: CSARPRPGEETQYF

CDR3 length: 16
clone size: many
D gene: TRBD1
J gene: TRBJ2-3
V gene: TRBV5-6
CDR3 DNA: TGTGCCAGCAGCCATAAGACAGGGTCTAGCACAGATACGCAGTATTTT
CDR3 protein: CASSHKTGSSTDTQYF